This T cell receptor (beta chain) was retrieved from a study of T-cell reconstitution after alpha-beta-depleted transplantation in children. Points from the study as a whole: T-cell counts and diversity at one year following transplant were attributed mainly to newly produced T cells. As was reported, about two months after transplant, alpha-beta T cells came from several hundred expanded graft clones.

In its sample, this clonotype was seen a few times. Its cognate antigen is unknown. The CDR3 contains 17 residues. V shed 2 bases and J 1 base; nucleotides not matched to a gene: 6. The germline gives CDR1 LGHDT, CDR2 YNNKEL (reference sequence). Unique molecular identifiers featured in how the TCRbeta library was prepared. TCRdb called the PCR reads again in MiXCR, with one record for every CDR3 protein. The sample includes roughly 200,000 distinct CDR3 sequences, about 8.2% seen only once; the top ten take about 40%. The V and J genes are TRBV3-1 and TRBJ2-2; 8 nucleotides agree with TRBD2. This receptor was identified in a male patient aged 2 to 9 who had a stem cell transplant for acute myeloid leukemia, so the T cells may come from the graft donor. The sequenced sample was PBMCs, mostly from graft donor cells, obtained 360 days after TCRalphabeta/CD19-depleted stem cell transplant. The CDR3, as DNA: TGTGCCAGCAGCCAAAATAGCGGGGTGGGGAACACCGGGGAGCTGTTTTTT. Translation: CASSQNSGVGNTGELFF.